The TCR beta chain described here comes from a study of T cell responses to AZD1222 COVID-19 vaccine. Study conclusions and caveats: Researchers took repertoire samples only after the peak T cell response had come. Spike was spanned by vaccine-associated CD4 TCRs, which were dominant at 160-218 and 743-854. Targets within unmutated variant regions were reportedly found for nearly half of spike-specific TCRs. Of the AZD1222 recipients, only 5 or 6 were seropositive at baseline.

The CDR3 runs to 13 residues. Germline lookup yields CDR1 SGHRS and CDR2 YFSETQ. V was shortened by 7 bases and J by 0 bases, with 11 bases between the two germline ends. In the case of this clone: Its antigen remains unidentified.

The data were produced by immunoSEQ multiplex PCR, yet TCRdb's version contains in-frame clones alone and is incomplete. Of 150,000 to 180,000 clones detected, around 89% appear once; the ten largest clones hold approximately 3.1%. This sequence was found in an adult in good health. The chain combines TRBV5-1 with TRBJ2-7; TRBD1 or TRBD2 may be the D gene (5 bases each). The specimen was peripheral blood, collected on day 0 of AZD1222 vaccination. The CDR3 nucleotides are TGCGCCAGCGGGGCGGGCTACTCCTACGAGCAGTACTTC. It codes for CASGAGYSYEQYF.